The next 14 T cell receptor beta chains were all read from a single sample in a study of spatial heterogeneity in lung cancer. TCRdb recomputed calls from the 5' RACE reads with MiXCR, one row per CDR3 protein. The sample records roughly 39,000 distinct CDR3 sequences, under 7.5% being singletons. Time point reported: sample taken at primary tumor resection. The input for sequencing was PBMCs, taken at surgery. Receptor source: a female donor with early-stage non-small cell lung cancer.

This clonotype was recorded many times. This rearrangement joins TRBV7-9 to TRBJ1-4, with D possibly being TRBD1 (6 bases). The CDR3 covers 13 residues. Germline CDR1 SEHNR, CDR2 FQNEAQ (reference sequence). Trimming took off 2 bases at V and 5 bases at J, with 6 bases between the two ends. The CDR3 DNA follows: TGTGCCAGCAGCTTAAGGGGGAATGAAAAACTGTTTTTT. Translated: CASSLRGNEKLFF.

The table lists this clonotype with a few counts. J is TRBJ1-1 and V is TRBV5-1; D gene uncertain. The V gene's germline CDR1 is SGHRS and CDR2 YFSETQ. The germline V and J ends were trimmed by 3 bases and 1 base, with 4 bases remaining between them. The CDR3 is 12 amino acids. The CDR3 is CASSSPNTEAFF. The CDR3, as DNA: TGCGCCAGCAGCTCCCCGAACACTGAAGCTTTCTTT.

In this sample, this clonotype turned up many times. V is TRBV28 and J is TRBJ2-7; 7 positions agree with TRBD1. Looked up from germline, CDR1 is MDHEN and CDR2 is SYDVKM. The CDR3 has 14 amino acids. Unmatched junction bases numbered 2, after V lost 1 base and J lost 2 bases. For the CDR3, the DNA is TGTGCCAGCAGTTTATTAGGGGGCACCTACGAGCAGTACTTC. It yields the protein CASSLLGGTYEQYF.

This clonotype came up many times. CDR3 DNA: TGTGCCAGCAGTGAAGGCGCGGATGTTGAAGCTTTCTTT. Translating it yields CASSEGADVEAFF. V usage is TRBV2 and J usage is TRBJ1-1, with D unclear. There are 13 residues in the CDR3. Trimming took off 1 base at V and 7 bases at J, with 10 bases between the two ends. Germline values: CDR1 SNHLY, CDR2 FYNNEI. Full variable domain (rest looked up from reference TRBV2 and TRBJ1-1): EPEVTQTPSHQVTQMGQEVILRCVPISNHLYFYWYRQILGQKVEFLVSFYNNEISEKSEIFDDQFSVERPDGSNFTLKIRSTKLEDSAMYFCASSEGADVEAFFGQGTRLTVV.

The sample holds many counts of this clonotype. The chain has TRBV12-3 or TRBV12-4 and TRBJ1-5; no reliable D call. CDR3 length equals 14 residues. Between the trimmed V and J ends, which lost 5 bases and 0 bases, there was a span of 8 bases. The CDR3 DNA sequence: TGTGCCAGCAGTCGACGGCCTAGCAATCAGCCCCAGCATTTT. This gives the protein CASSRRPSNQPQHF.

At least ten counts were recorded for this clonotype. V is TRBV6-2 or TRBV6-3 and J is TRBJ2-7; TRBD2 matches 11 bases. Germline V gives CDR1 MNHEY, CDR2 SVGEGT. CDR3 length: 18 residues. V shed 5 bases, J shed 4 bases, and the junction held 16 bases outside the gene matches. The CDR3 DNA sequence: TGTGCCAGCAGTCCCGCCACCCTACTAGCGGGGGACCCTTACGAGCAGTACTTC. Translating gives CASSPATLLAGDPYEQYF.

This clonotype has a handful of counts. This chain links TRBV5-1 with TRBJ1-1; perhaps TRBD1 as D (5 bases). This CDR3 spans 13 amino acids. Germline values: CDR1 SGHRS, CDR2 YFSETQ. With 4 bases removed from V and 5 bases from J, the gap between germline ends came to 12 bases. CDR3 residues: CASSKKDRTEAFF. The CDR3 bases are TGCGCCAGCAGCAAGAAAGACAGAACTGAAGCTTTCTTT.

This clonotype was counted ten times or more. The J gene is TRBJ2-3, the V gene TRBV10-3; D tentatively reads TRBD1 or TRBD2 (5 bases each). CDR1 and CDR2 (germline): ENHRY, SYGVKD. The CDR3 loop spans 12 amino acids. V lost 8 bases and J 3 bases, leaving 9 bases between the germline ends. CDR3 nucleotides: TGTGCCATCGAGGGGAATACAGATACGCAGTATTTT. Translated: CAIEGNTDTQYF.

This clonotype was seen at least ten times. This chain joins TRBV2 and TRBJ1-4, with unresolved D. CDR3 size: 15 residues. Germline V gene lookup returns CDR1 SNHLY and CDR2 FYNNEI. With 3 bases removed from V and 2 bases from J, the gap between germline ends came to 10 bases. Here the CDR3 DNA reads TGTGCCAGCAGTGAGTTTCGGGTGACTAATGAAAAACTGTTTTTT. Protein sequence: CASSEFRVTNEKLFF.

The sample holds many counts of this clonotype. The DNA for the CDR3 is TGTGCCAGCAGTCTAAGCCACGTCCTGACTTTC. Translation: CASSLSHVLTF. The chain carries TRBV2 and TRBJ2-6; D not resolved. CDR3 length: 11 residues. Trimming left V 5 bases short and J 11 bases short, with 7 bases between. Per the germline V gene, CDR1 is SNHLY and CDR2 is FYNNEI.

Ten or more counts support this clonotype. In DNA form, the CDR3 reads TGCGCCAGCAGTCATACCGTCGGGACAGGGGTTCAGCCCCAGCATTTT. Amino acids: CASSHTVGTGVQPQHF. This chain links TRBV4-1 with TRBJ1-5; TRBD1 matches at 10 bases. Germline CDR1 reads MGHRA; CDR2 reads YSYEKL. The CDR3 runs 16 residues. V shed 6 bases and J 6 bases; nucleotides not matched to a gene: 11.

This clonotype has a count of ten or more. The genes are TRBV10-3 and TRBJ1-2; possibly TRBD1 for D (6 bases). With 2 bases removed from V and 0 bases from J, the gap between germline ends came to 19 bases. Germline V CDR1 and CDR2: ENHRY, SYGVKD. The CDR3 runs 18 residues. The DNA of the CDR3 is TGTGCCATCAGTGAGGGCCATCTCCGGGACATAACTAACTATGGCTACACCTTC. Its translation: CAISEGHLRDITNYGYTF.

This clonotype was picked up many times. V and J are TRBV27 and TRBJ2-3; TRBD1 matches 10 bases. Trimming took 5 bases from V and 5 from J; bases not matched to a gene: 7. This CDR3 comprises 15 residues. CDR1 and CDR2 from the germline V gene are MNHEY and SMNVEV (reference sequence). In nucleotides, the CDR3 is TGTGCCAGCAGTCCGATCCGGACAGGGGGAGATACGCAGTATTTT. Translation: CASSPIRTGGDTQYF.

This clonotype was observed many times. The gene calls are TRBV10-3 and TRBJ1-1; TRBD1 matches at 10 bases. J was trimmed by 5 bases and V by 10 bases; bases with no gene match: 7. CDR1 is ENHRY and CDR2 is SYGVKD in the germline V gene. The CDR3 is 13 residues long. DNA for the CDR3: TGTGCCACGGCGACAGGGGGCAGGACTGAAGCTTTCTTT. The encoded protein is CATATGGRTEAFF.